The rows below give T cell receptor beta chains drawn from one sample of a study of beta chain features in type 1 diabetes. Generated by immunoSEQ multiplex PCR, the TCRdb table keeps only in-frame clones and is missing some. The sample has about 650,000 clones; around 12% are singletons. The sample comprised naive CD4+ T cells from blood. The receptors come from a man aged 25-45 years with type 1 diabetes. The CDR3 runs from the conserved cysteine through the conserved F or W. The order of the fields is J gene, clone size, V gene, D gene, CDR3 protein, CDR3 DNA. The D gene is left open where the match is weak. Clone size is not always given. Where it is, it says once, few, many or a class for expanded clones.

TRBJ2-7,few,TRBV4-2,TRBD1,CASSSAGQGSYEQYF,TGTGCCAGCAGCTCCGCGGGACAGGGTTCCTACGAGCAGTACTTC
TRBJ2-3,NA,TRBV7-9,NA,CASSLAGLYTDTQYF,TGTGCCAGCAGCTTAGCAGGACTGTACACAGATACGCAGTATTTT
TRBJ1-1,few,TRBV6-5,TRBD1,CASRATGPAFF,TGTGCCAGCAGAGCGACAGGGCCGGCTTTCTTT
TRBJ2-5,few,TRBV7-2,NA,CASSPLGSYQETQYF,TGTGCCAGCAGCCCGCTTGGGAGTTACCAAGAGACCCAGTACTTC
TRBJ2-5,NA,TRBV5-1,TRBD2,CASSEARTSGVETQYF,TGCGCCAGCAGCGAAGCCAGGACTAGCGGGGTGGAGACCCAGTACTTC
TRBJ2-3,NA,TRBV9,NA,CASSARTDRSSTDTQYF,TGTGCCAGCAGCGCAAGGACCGACAGAAGCAGCACAGATACGCAGTATTTT
TRBJ1-2,few,TRBV6-1,NA,CASSEYRDPYGYTF,TGTGCCAGCAGTGAATACCGGGACCCCTATGGCTACACCTTC
TRBJ2-3,few,TRBV9,NA,CASSLEGLSTDTQYF,TGTGCCAGCAGCCTAGAAGGGCTTAGCACAGATACGCAGTATTTT
TRBJ2-5,few,TRBV11-2,TRBD2,CASSLRISGGTQETQYF,TGTGCCAGCAGCCTAAGAATTAGCGGGGGTACCCAAGAGACCCAGTACTTC
TRBJ1-6,few,TRBV7-8,NA,CASLPASSYNSPLHF,TGTGCCAGCCTACCGGCGAGCTCCTATAATTCACCCCTCCACTTT
TRBJ1-6,NA,TRBV6-5,NA,CASSYSGFSPLHF,TGTGCCAGCAGTTACTCAGGGTTTTCCCCCCTCCACTTT
TRBJ2-1,NA,TRBV10-2,TRBD2,CASSESNGRENNEQFF,TGCGCCAGCAGTGAGTCCAATGGGAGGGAGAACAATGAGCAGTTCTTC
TRBJ2-6,NA,TRBV30,NA,CAWSGGSSGANVLTF,TGTGCCTGGAGTGGGGGAAGCTCTGGGGCCAACGTCCTGACTTTC
TRBJ2-7,NA,TRBV10-3,TRBD1,CAIRGDRAPYEQYF,TGTGCCATCAGAGGCGACAGGGCGCCCTACGAGCAGTACTTC
TRBJ2-7,NA,TRBV29-1,NA,CSAGPDGYEQYF,TGCAGCGCCGGACCCGACGGATACGAGCAGTACTTC
TRBJ2-7,NA,TRBV10-3,TRBD1,CAITPGQGKYEQYF,TGTGCCATCACTCCGGGACAGGGGAAATACGAGCAGTACTTC
TRBJ2-7,few,TRBV5-1,NA,CASSLDPAVSYEQYF,TGCGCCAGCAGCTTGGATCCAGCGGTATCGTACGAGCAGTACTTC
TRBJ2-2,few,TRBV7-6,NA,CASSLATGDNTGELFF,TGTGCCAGCAGCTTAGCAACGGGGGACAACACCGGGGAGCTGTTTTTT
TRBJ2-1,NA,TRBV4-2,TRBD2,CASSQDPALGLAGYNEQFF,TGTGCCAGCAGCCAAGACCCCGCGCTCGGACTAGCGGGCTACAATGAGCAGTTCTTC
TRBJ1-5,NA,TRBV2,NA,CASSERRGGNQPQHF,TGTGCCAGCAGTGAGAGACGAGGGGGCAATCAGCCCCAGCATTTT
TRBJ1-1,NA,TRBV6-1,NA,CASSEVRNTEAFF,TGTGCCAGCAGTGAAGTACGCAACACTGAAGCTTTCTTT
TRBJ2-3,few,TRBV2,NA,CASSKDAWDTQYF,TGTGCCAGCAGTAAGGACGCATGGGATACGCAGTATTTT
TRBJ1-3,NA,TRBV29-1,NA,CSVGVSTGNTIYF,TGCAGCGTTGGGGTGTCGACAGGAAACACCATATATTTT
TRBJ2-7,NA,TRBV2,TRBD2,CASRETPGLAGYEQYF,TGTGCCAGCAGGGAAACCCCGGGACTAGCGGGTTACGAGCAGTACTTC
TRBJ1-4,few,TRBV29-1,NA,CSVTRAANEKLFF,TGCAGCGTGACCAGGGCAGCTAATGAAAAACTGTTTTTT
TRBJ2-3,few,TRBV14,TRBD2,CASSRLTSGSAPQYF,TGTGCCAGCAGCCGCCTGACTAGCGGGTCCGCCCCGCAGTATTTT
TRBJ2-6,few,TRBV2,TRBD2,CASSPQGGAGANVLTF,TGTGCCAGCAGTCCCCAGGGAGGGGCTGGGGCCAACGTCCTGACTTTC
TRBJ2-2,few,TRBV7-7,TRBD2,CASSFFGTRKPTGELFF,TGTGCTAGCAGCTTTTTTGGGACTAGAAAACCTACCGGGGAGCTGTTTTTT
TRBJ2-1,NA,TRBV7-2,NA,CASSLGYGDYEQFF,TGTGCCAGCAGCTTAGGGTACGGGGACTATGAGCAGTTCTTC
TRBJ2-7,NA,TRBV6-5,NA,CASSRDASYEQYF,TGTGCCAGCAGTCGGGACGCCTCCTACGAGCAGTACTTC
TRBJ1-2,few,TRBV28,NA,CASSFSRVSGYTF,TGTGCCAGCAGTTTTAGTAGGGTGTCTGGCTACACCTTC
TRBJ2-7,NA,TRBV27,TRBD1,CASSHTGAYEQYF,TGTGCCAGCAGTCATACAGGGGCCTACGAGCAGTACTTC
TRBJ2-1,NA,TRBV2,TRBD1,CATHSGTGGAYNEQFF,TGTGCCACCCACTCCGGGACAGGGGGCGCCTACAATGAGCAGTTCTTC
TRBJ2-7,few,TRBV7-2,NA,CASSLAYIYEQYF,TGTGCCAGCAGCTTAGCGTATATCTACGAGCAGTACTTC
TRBJ1-2,NA,TRBV7-9,NA,CASSLPGIPNYGYTF,TGTGCCAGCAGCTTACCCGGAATCCCCAACTATGGCTACACCTTC
TRBJ1-2,once,TRBV7-3,NA,CASSLNNGYGYTF,TGTGCCAGCAGCTTAAATAATGGCTATGGCTACACCTTC
TRBJ1-5,few,TRBV18,TRBD1,CASSPTGGAGQPQHF,TGTGCCAGCTCACCAACAGGGGGCGCGGGGCAGCCCCAGCATTTT
TRBJ1-4,few,TRBV5-1,NA,CASSQQEYGEKLFF,TGCGCCAGCAGCCAGCAGGAGTACGGTGAAAAACTGTTTTTT
TRBJ2-3,NA,TRBV18,NA,CASSPAGALGDTQYF,TGTGCCAGCTCACCAGCGGGGGCGCTTGGGGATACGCAGTATTTT